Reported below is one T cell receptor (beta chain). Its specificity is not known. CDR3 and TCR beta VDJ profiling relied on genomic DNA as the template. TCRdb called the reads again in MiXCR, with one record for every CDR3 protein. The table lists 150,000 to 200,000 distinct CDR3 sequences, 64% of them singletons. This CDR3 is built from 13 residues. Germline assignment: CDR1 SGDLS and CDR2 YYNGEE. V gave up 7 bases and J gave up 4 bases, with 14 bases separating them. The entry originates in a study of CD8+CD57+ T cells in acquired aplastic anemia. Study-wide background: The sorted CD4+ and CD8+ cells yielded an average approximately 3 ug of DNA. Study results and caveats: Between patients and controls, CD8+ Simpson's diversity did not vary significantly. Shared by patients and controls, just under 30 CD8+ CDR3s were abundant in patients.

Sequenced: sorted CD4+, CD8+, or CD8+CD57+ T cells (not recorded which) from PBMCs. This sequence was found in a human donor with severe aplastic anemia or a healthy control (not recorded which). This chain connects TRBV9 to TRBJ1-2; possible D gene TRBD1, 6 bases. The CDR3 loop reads CASDGGAAYGYTF. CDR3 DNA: TGTGCCAGCGACGGGGGGGCAGCCTATGGCTACACCTTC.